Below, 24 T cell receptor beta chains from the same sample are listed, as sequenced in a study of T cell repertoires in cytomegalovirus infection. TCRdb reprocessed the reads via MiXCR and lists one record per CDR3 protein. Among around 190,000 distinct CDR3 sequences listed, about 15% were seen once. The sample taken for sequencing was PBMCs. The receptors derive from a human donor in good health (CMV status not recorded). Some clones in this sample may be carry-over from other donors' samples.

In this sample, this clonotype turned up many times. This rearrangement joins TRBV29-1 to TRBJ1-1; a possible D gene is TRBD1 (6 bases). V was clipped by 7 bases and J by 0 bases, with 12 bases between them. Germline V lookup: CDR1 SQVTM, CDR2 ANQGSEA. The CDR3 totals 13 residues. The CDR3, as DNA: TGCAGCGCCGAAGAGGGGGTGAACACTGAAGCTTTCTTT. It codes for CSAEEGVNTEAFF.

This clonotype was observed many times. V gene TRBV7-3 combines with J gene TRBJ2-1; possible D gene TRBD2, 7 bases. CDR3 size: 18 residues. In germline, CDR1 is SGHTA, CDR2 FQGTGA. V gave up 1 base and J gave up 2 bases, with 18 bases separating them. The CDR3 is CASSLKGGGSDTYNEQFF. For the CDR3, the DNA is TGTGCCAGCAGCTTAAAAGGGGGGGGGTCGGACACCTACAATGAGCAGTTCTTC.

The V gene is TRBV28, the J gene TRBJ2-7, with D perhaps matching TRBD2 (7 bases). CDR3 length: 12 residues. Germline V gives CDR1 MDHEN, CDR2 SYDVKM. Trimming took 10 bases from V and 5 from J, leaving 15 bases between them. The CDR3 DNA reads TGTGCCACCCGGAGGGGGGGCCACGAGCAGTACTTC. This translates into CATRRGGHEQYF.

There are many counts of this clonotype. The gene calls are TRBV6-5 and TRBJ2-6, with 8 bases lining up with TRBD2. This CDR3 is 17 amino acids long. The trim removed 4 bases at V and 0 bases at J, leaving 5 bases unmatched. Germline CDR1 and CDR2: MNHEY and SVGAGI. The CDR3 is CASSSAGVISGANVLTF. The CDR3 nucleotides are TGTGCCAGCAGTTCAGCGGGAGTGATCTCTGGGGCCAACGTCCTGACTTTC.

This clonotype was detected only a few times. The chain couples TRBV7-9 to TRBJ1-2, with D uncertain. The germline V gene has CDR1 SEHNR and CDR2 FQNEAQ (reference sequence). This CDR3 region has 15 residues. V dropped 4 bases and J dropped 4 bases, with 16 bases sitting between them. The CDR3: CASSWDTGFGYGYTF. DNA for the CDR3: TGTGCCAGCAGCTGGGATACGGGTTTCGGCTATGGCTACACCTTC.

The table lists this clonotype with many counts. V gene TRBV7-2 combines with J gene TRBJ2-7, with D tentatively TRBD1 or TRBD2 (5 bases each). Germline CDR1 SGHTA, CDR2 FQGNSA. V was shortened by 5 bases and J by 4 bases, with 12 bases between the two germline ends. The CDR3 length is 13 residues. The CDR3 loop is CASSNRDPYEQYF. For the CDR3, the DNA is TGTGCCAGCAGCAATCGGGACCCTTACGAGCAGTACTTC.

This clonotype was observed a few times. This chain connects TRBV7-3 to TRBJ2-2; TRBD2 matches 14 bases. CDR1 and CDR2 (germline): SGHTA, FQGTGA. This CDR3 spans 17 amino acids. With V trimmed by 5 bases and J by 4 bases, 6 bases remained unmatched. The DNA for the CDR3 is TGTGCCAGCAGCCCAAGGGGACTAGCGGGAGCCACCGGGGAGCTGTTTTTT. Protein product: CASSPRGLAGATGELFF.

In its sample, this clonotype was seen many times. The chain recombines TRBV29-1 with TRBJ1-4; D is unclear. CDR1 SQVTM and CDR2 ANQGSEA come from the germline V gene. V lost 2 bases to trimming and J lost 6 bases, with 19 bases between them. CDR3 size: 16 residues. CDR3 DNA: TGCAGCGTTGAACCCATGGAGGAGGGTTGGGATGAAAAACTGTTTTTT. This sequence encodes CSVEPMEEGWDEKLFF.

This clonotype was seen ten or more times. The chain links TRBV7-9 to TRBJ2-5; D might be TRBD2 (5 bases). The germline V gene has CDR1 SEHNR and CDR2 FQNEAQ (reference sequence). CDR3 length: 15 amino acids. V was trimmed by 1 base and J by 1 base, leaving 10 bases between them. The CDR3: CASSLGRGAQETQYF. CDR3 nucleotides: TGTGCCAGCAGCTTAGGTCGGGGAGCCCAAGAGACCCAGTACTTC.

With respect to this clonotype: A much larger clone differs from this one at a single base, so this may be a read error. This chain joins TRBV7-4 and TRBJ1-2; possible D gene TRBD1, 6 bases. Germline-derived CDR1 and CDR2 are SGHVT and SQSDAQ. The CDR3 is 12 amino acids. V was shortened by 5 bases and J by 10 bases, with 14 bases between the two germline ends. CDR3 coding DNA: TGTGCCAGCAGCAGACAGGATCGAGTCTACACCTTC. Protein: CASSRQDRVYTF.

This clonotype appeared many times. The chain recombines TRBV28 with TRBJ2-4; 9 nucleotides match TRBD2. The V gene end was trimmed by 6 bases and the J gene end by 1 base; junction bases not matched to a gene: 10. Germline loops: CDR1 MDHEN, CDR2 SYDVKM. The CDR3 runs 17 residues. The CDR3 spells CASSLTAGGLAKNIQYF. CDR3 coding DNA: TGTGCCAGCAGCCTGACAGCGGGAGGCTTGGCCAAAAACATTCAGTACTTC.

This clonotype was found a few times. This rearrangement joins TRBV20-1 to TRBJ1-5, with D perhaps TRBD1 (6 bases). The CDR3 consists of 16 residues. The germline V gene encodes CDR1 DFQATT and CDR2 SNEGSKA (reference sequence). V lost 4 bases and J lost 4, with 20 bases in between. Written as DNA, the CDR3 is TGCAGTGCTACGAGGGGGAATTGGGCCCAAAATCAGCCCCAGCATTTT. Its protein product is CSATRGNWAQNQPQHF.

In this sample, this clonotype turned up many times. This chain uses TRBV12-3 or TRBV12-4 with TRBJ1-3, with TRBD1 matching over 7 bases. The CDR3 totals 13 residues. Trimming took 5 bases from V and 2 from J; bases not matched to a gene: 0. The CDR3 nucleotides read TGTGCCAGCAGTGACAGGGCTGGAAACACCATATATTTT. Protein sequence: CASSDRAGNTIYF.

The V and J genes are TRBV19 and TRBJ1-2; D uncertain. Per the germline V gene, CDR1 is LNHDA and CDR2 is SQIVND (reference sequence). Trimming left V 7 bases short and J 0 bases short, with 15 bases between. The CDR3 length is 15 residues. The CDR3 here is CASKSRHLANYGYTF. The CDR3 region has the DNA TGTGCCAGTAAATCGCGACACCTAGCTAACTATGGCTACACCTTC. The full variable domain, in which reference TRBV19 and TRBJ1-2 provide the parts outside the CDR3, is DGGITQSPKYLFRKEGQNVTLSCEQNLNHDAMYWYRQDPGQGLRLIYYSQIVNDFQKGDIAEGYSVSREKKESFPLTVTSAQKNPTAFYLCASKSRHLANYGYTFGSGTRLTVV.

This clonotype was detected ten times or more. The V gene is TRBV28, the J gene TRBJ1-2, with 7 bases aligning to TRBD1. Germline CDR1 MDHEN, CDR2 SYDVKM. CDR3 length: 13 amino acids. After removal of 6 bases from V and 6 bases from J, the junction contained 7 bases not matched to a gene. The chain's CDR3 is CASSRDSRNGYTF. Written as DNA, the CDR3 is TGTGCCAGCAGCAGGGACAGCCGAAATGGCTACACCTTC.

The chain joins TRBV5-8 to TRBJ2-1, with TRBD1 matching 7 bases. The germline V gene encodes CDR1 SGHTS and CDR2 YDEGEE. With V trimmed by 5 bases and J by 0 bases, 11 bases remained unmatched. This CDR3 contains 17 residues. In DNA form, the CDR3 reads TGTGCCAGCAGGTTTCGACAGGGAATCAGCTCCTACAATGAGCAGTTCTTC. Translating it yields CASRFRQGISSYNEQFF. The full variable domain, in which reference TRBV5-8 and TRBJ2-1 provide the parts outside the CDR3, is EAGVTQSPTHLIKTRGQQATLRCSPISGHTSVYWYQQALGLGLQFLLWYDEGEERNRGNFPPRFSGRQFPNYSSELNVNALELEDSALYLCASRFRQGISSYNEQFFGPGTRLTVL.

The V call is TRBV7-9, the J call TRBJ2-7; no firm D call. With 1 base removed from V and 6 bases from J, the gap between germline ends came to 7 bases. This CDR3 is 12 amino acids long. Germline CDR1 SEHNR, CDR2 FQNEAQ (reference sequence). In nucleotides, the CDR3 is TGTGCCAGCAGCTTAGGAGGAGCCGAGCAGTACTTC. It specifies CASSLGGAEQYF.

The V call is TRBV6-2 or TRBV6-3, the J call TRBJ1-2; no reliable D call. Germline assignment: CDR1 MNHEY and CDR2 SVGEGT. Trimming stripped 4 bases from V and 0 bases from J, with 9 bases between. The CDR3 length is 14 residues. In DNA form, the CDR3 reads TGTGCCAGCAGTTTCCGGTCAACTAACTATGGCTACACCTTC. This sequence encodes CASSFRSTNYGYTF.

The gene calls are TRBV5-1 and TRBJ2-5; 7 nucleotides match TRBD1. Germline CDR1 and CDR2: SGHRS and YFSETQ. J gave up 3 bases and V 2 bases, and 10 bases lay outside the gene matches. The CDR3 is made up of 16 amino acids. CDR3 coding DNA: TGCGCCAGCAGCTTACAACAGGGGATCGGGGAAGAGACCCAGTACTTC. Translating it yields CASSLQQGIGEETQYF. Drawing the rest from reference TRBV5-1 and TRBJ2-5, the complete variable domain is KAGVTQTPRYLIKTRGQQVTLSCSPISGHRSVSWYQQTPGQGLQFLFEYFSETQRNKGNFPGRFSGRQFSNSRSEMNVSTLELGDSALYLCASSLQQGIGEETQYFGPGTRLLVL.

The CDR3 loop reads CASSPRQVYNEQFF. CDR3 sequence (DNA): TGTGCCAGCAGCCCACGACAGGTCTACAATGAGCAGTTCTTC. V usage is TRBV14 and J usage is TRBJ2-1; TRBD1 is a possible D gene (6 bases). The CDR3 is 14 amino acids. CDR1 and CDR2 from the germline V gene are SGHDN and FVKESK. V was pared by 4 bases and J by 3 bases, with 10 bases between.

This clonotype was found many times. J is TRBJ2-7 and V is TRBV7-8, with 14 bases lining up with TRBD2. The CDR3 contains 18 residues. The J segment lost 0 bases and the V segment lost 5 bases, leaving 9 bases of the junction unmatched. CDR1 is SGHVS and CDR2 is FQNEAQ in the germline V gene. CDR3 coding DNA: TGTGCCAGCAGCCAGCGGACTAGCGGGGGGCATGTCTCCTACGAGCAGTACTTC. Amino acid sequence: CASSQRTSGGHVSYEQYF.

The CDR3: CAWSGVTSTDTQYF. CDR3 DNA: TGTGCCTGGAGTGGAGTTACCAGCACAGATACGCAGTATTTT. This sequence joins TRBV30 and TRBJ2-3; D is unclear. Per the germline V gene, CDR1 is GTSNPN and CDR2 is SVGIG (reference sequence). Between the trimmed V and J ends, which lost 1 base and 0 bases, there was a span of 8 bases. The CDR3 is 14 amino acids. The full variable domain, with the rest looked up from reference TRBV30 and TRBJ2-3, is SQTIHQWPATLVQPVGSPLSLECTVEGTSNPNLYWYRQAAGRGLQLLFYSVGIGQISSEVPQNLSASRPQDRQFILSSKKLLLSDSGFYLCAWSGVTSTDTQYFGPGTRLTVL.

This clonotype appeared many times. This chain links TRBV2 with TRBJ2-1, with 11 bases lining up with TRBD1. V lost 8 bases and J lost 7; bases outside the gene matches: 7. Germline CDR1 reads SNHLY; CDR2 reads FYNNEI. CDR3 size: 14 residues. CDR3 nucleotide sequence: TGTGCCAGCCTTGGACAGGGGGCGCTGAATGAGCAGTTCTTC. Translated: CASLGQGALNEQFF. Full variable domain (outside the CDR3, taken from reference TRBV2 and TRBJ2-1): EPEVTQTPSHQVTQMGQEVILRCVPISNHLYFYWYRQILGQKVEFLVSFYNNEISEKSEIFDDQFSVERPDGSNFTLKIRSTKLEDSAMYFCASLGQGALNEQFFGPGTRLTVL.

This CDR3 reads CAISGRQASPGANVLTF. CDR3 DNA: TGTGCCATCAGTGGTAGGCAGGCTTCCCCTGGGGCCAACGTCCTGACTTTC. The chain links TRBV10-3 to TRBJ2-6; the D is unclear. This CDR3 region has 17 residues. Trimming stripped 4 bases from V and 2 bases from J, with 15 bases between. From germline, CDR1 is ENHRY and CDR2 SYGVKD.